This TCR beta chain originates from a study of cytomegalovirus exposure and HLA in healthy donors. The study, taken as a whole, reports: There was a cluster of highly shared sequence variants that was likely a sequencing artifact. Immune exposure was documented only through CMV serostatus. Excluded were some V segments that proved indistinguishable, including TRBV6-2 and TRBV6-3.

Germline CDR1 reads MDHEN; CDR2 reads SYDVKM. The CDR3 contains 11 residues. V was clipped by 4 bases and J by 4 bases, with 5 bases between them. As concerns this clone: Its antigen remains unknown.

Primers for the PCR totalled 60 Vbeta and 13 Jbeta. Here immunoSEQ multiplex PCR was the method, and the copy in TCRdb shows in-frame clones only, minus some. The data contain roughly 72,000 clones, 79% of them seen just once; the ten biggest clones take up 22%. The sequenced material came from PBMCs. V gene TRBV28 combines with J gene TRBJ2-7; D unclear. This sequence originates from a woman aged 40 to 50 in good health and CMV-seropositive. Written as DNA, the CDR3 is TGTGCCAGCAGTTCTCGGTACGAGCAGTACTTC. Its translation: CASSSRYEQYF.